Here is one TCR beta chain with its context. What this receptor recognizes is not known. An end of the junction does not agree with germline; a read error may underlie this. The sample belongs to a study of glioma-infiltrating T cells (dated by TCRdb to between 2015 and 2016). About the full investigation: Glioma tissue, non-neoplastic brain tissue and matched peripheral blood mononuclear cells were used as sources from which TCR alpha- and beta-chain repertoires were sequenced. To gauge divergence between tissue and blood T-cell populations, every tissue-infiltrating repertoire was compared against the peripheral blood repertoire from the same patient. Three low-grade glioma patients, 7 or 8 primary glioblastoma patients and three non-glioma patients contributing non-neoplastic brain tissue were included in the paired cohort.

TCR alpha and beta CDR3 regions were amplified with the iRepertoire nested amplicon-rescue multiplex PCR (arm-PCR) platform from RNA. One-step reverse transcription and amplification used about 95-400 ng of tissue mRNA or PBMC total RNA as input. Following bead purification, Illumina adapters were added by a secondary multiplex PCR, and the libraries were gel-purified between 200 and 400 bp. The libraries contained internal 6-nucleotide barcodes that were used for demultiplexing. Sequencing of libraries was performed on an Illumina MiSeq with 2x220 or 2x250 nucleotide paired-end reads. The published analysis was carried out like this. Paired reads were merged using FLASH 1.2.11 and aligned with BWA-MEM to the GRCh37 human genome, and TRA and TRB reads were then extracted. An IMGT-derived reference of cassette sequences and CDR3 motifs, with pseudogenes included, was used for V and J assignment. Reads were translated in three frames, and productive CDR3s were defined by a C…FGXG motif without stop codons. Unique combinations of V-J cassette pair and CDR3 amino acid sequence were defined as clonotypes. Filtering of reads was based on Hamming distance, with the threshold set by the sequence error rate of each sample in mapped regions. TCRdb reanalyzed the raw reads on its own, using fastp at Q25 for trimming and MiXCR for clone calling, and kept in-frame beta chains. Merged by CDR3 protein, the rows form single entries marked with the most common genes and DNA. The V and J calls reflect TCRdb's pipeline rather than the authors' work. Counted in this sample were about 130,000 distinct CDR3 sequences; around 23% of them appeared once. Around a quarter of the sample is held by the ten biggest clonotypes.

The germline V gene sets CDR1 to SNHLY and CDR2 to FYNNEI. The CDR3 covers 12 residues, taking in both the cysteine and the phenylalanine. Only the CDR3 region is kept as DNA, spanning 36 bases read in frame from base 1. Broad study findings and their caveats: Group comparisons rested on small numbers: three non-neoplastic, three low-grade glioma and fewer than 10 glioblastoma patients. In non-neoplastic patients, VJ-independent divergence between tissue and blood fell below expectation, whereas in all gliomas, and especially in low-grade gliomas, the divergence rose above expectation. Only a very small number of CDR3 sequences turned up in both tissue and blood, a result put down to high CDR3 diversity combined with limited sampling.

Sequenced material: glioma tissue, nonneoplastic brain tissue, or PBMCs (not recorded which). The V and J segments used are TRBV2 and TRBJ1-5; the D segment cannot be called with confidence. The receptor was isolated from a human donor with low-grade glioma or glioblastoma, undergoing nonglioma brain surgery, or in good health (not recorded which). The nucleotide sequence reads TGTGCCAGCAGCTCCGGGAATCAGCCCCGGCATTTT. The translation is CASSSGNQPRHF. Reference TRBV2 and TRBJ1-5 proteins supply the regions before and after the CDR3; the full variable domain is: EPEVTQTPSHQVTQMGQEVILRCVPISNHLYFYWYRQILGQKVEFLVSFYNNEISEKSEIFDDQFSVERPDGSNFTLKIRSTKLEDSAMYFCASSSGNQPRHFGDGTRLSIL.